This passage covers 20 T cell receptor beta chains from one sample sequenced in a study of blood T cell repertoires in COVID-19. Generated by immunoSEQ multiplex PCR, the TCRdb table keeps only in-frame clones and is missing some. The sample has more than 70,000 clones, around 90% seen once; the top ten hold 5% to 6.5%. Material for sequencing was peripheral blood. The receptors here all came from a middle-aged man with active COVID-19.

The chain employs TRBV4-3 and TRBJ2-1, with 8 nucleotides matching TRBD2. This CDR3 is 14 amino acids long. The V gene end was trimmed by 1 base and the J gene end by 8 bases; junction bases not matched to a gene: 4. From germline, CDR1 is LGHNA and CDR2 YSLEER. CDR3 protein: CASSQAGGADEQFF. The CDR3 DNA reads as TGCGCCAGCAGCCAAGCCGGGGGGGCGGATGAGCAGTTCTTC.

This chain links TRBV9 with TRBJ2-7; no clear D gene. CDR3 length: 14 residues. The germline V gene encodes CDR1 SGDLS and CDR2 YYNGEE. V lost 0 bases, J lost 6 bases, and 13 bases lay in between. The CDR3 is CASSVDIEAREQYF. The CDR3 DNA follows: TGTGCCAGCAGCGTAGATATCGAGGCGCGCGAGCAGTACTTC.

V is TRBV19 and J is TRBJ2-7; D may be TRBD2 (5 bases). Deletions cut 7 bases from V and 2 bases from J, with 9 bases between. Germline V lookup: CDR1 LNHDA, CDR2 SQIVND (reference sequence). The CDR3 is made up of 12 amino acids. The CDR3 region is CASTGNPYEQYF. In nucleotides, the CDR3 is TGTGCCAGTACGGGGAACCCCTACGAGCAGTACTTC. Based on the CDR3 plus reference TRBV19 and TRBJ2-7, the full variable domain is DGGITQSPKYLFRKEGQNVTLSCEQNLNHDAMYWYRQDPGQGLRLIYYSQIVNDFQKGDIAEGYSVSREKKESFPLTVTSAQKNPTAFYLCASTGNPYEQYFGPGTRLTVT.

This chain joins TRBV27 and TRBJ2-1; D may be TRBD1 (6 bases). This CDR3 is built from 18 residues. Germline loops: CDR1 MNHEY, CDR2 SMNVEV (reference sequence). Trimming left V 5 bases short and J 7 bases short, with 27 bases between. The CDR3 nucleotides read TGTGCCAGCAGTCTCACACACTCTCTGGGGGCGAGGGTGAATGAGCAGTTCTTC. It encodes CASSLTHSLGARVNEQFF.

V and J are TRBV7-2 and TRBJ2-7; TRBD1 matches at 9 bases. V gave up 4 bases and J gave up 3 bases; unmatched junction bases: 4. CDR1 is SGHTA and CDR2 is FQGNSA in the germline V gene. The CDR3 is made up of 14 amino acids. In DNA, the CDR3 is TGTGCCAGCAGCTCAACGACAGGGGGCTACGAGCAGTACTTC. Its protein product is CASSSTTGGYEQYF.

The chain recombines TRBV6-1 with TRBJ1-2; 9 bases fit TRBD1. The CDR3 has 16 residues. Unmatched junction bases numbered 6, after V lost 3 bases and J lost 1 base. Germline V gene sequence: CDR1 MNHNS, CDR2 SASEGT. This CDR3 reads CASSEVPGQGNYGYTF. As DNA, the CDR3 is TGTGCCAGCAGTGAGGTGCCGGGACAGGGTAACTATGGCTACACCTTC.

This sequence joins TRBV5-1 and TRBJ2-2; 8 positions match TRBD2. The CDR3 is 15 amino acids. The trim removed 2 bases at V and 0 bases at J, leaving 0 bases unmatched. Germline assignment: CDR1 SGHRS and CDR2 YFSETQ. CDR3: CASSFSGANTGELFF. As DNA, the CDR3 is TGCGCCAGCAGCTTTAGCGGGGCGAACACCGGGGAGCTGTTTTTT. The full variable domain, in which reference TRBV5-1 and TRBJ2-2 provide the parts outside the CDR3, is KAGVTQTPRYLIKTRGQQVTLSCSPISGHRSVSWYQQTPGQGLQFLFEYFSETQRNKGNFPGRFSGRQFSNSRSEMNVSTLELGDSALYLCASSFSGANTGELFFGEGSRLTVL.

V gene TRBV19 combines with J gene TRBJ1-5, with D hard to call. V shed 5 bases and J shed 4 bases, with 6 bases lying between them. CDR1 is LNHDA, CDR2 SQIVND, per germline (reference sequence). The CDR3 loop spans 12 amino acids. The CDR3 is CASSQTNQPQHF. The CDR3 region has the DNA TGTGCCAGTAGTCAGACTAATCAGCCCCAGCATTTT. The variable domain in full, completed from reference TRBV19 and TRBJ1-5, reads DGGITQSPKYLFRKEGQNVTLSCEQNLNHDAMYWYRQDPGQGLRLIYYSQIVNDFQKGDIAEGYSVSREKKESFPLTVTSAQKNPTAFYLCASSQTNQPQHFGDGTRLSIL.

This chain joins TRBV5-1 and TRBJ1-3; TRBD1 aligns across 11 bases. Germline trimming cut 4 bases from V and 2 bases from J; bases unmatched to any gene: 2. Germline V gives CDR1 SGHRS, CDR2 YFSETQ. This CDR3 has 15 amino acids. CDR3 DNA sequence: TGCGCCAGCAGCGTGGACAGGGGGCCTGGAAACACCATATATTTT. This encodes CASSVDRGPGNTIYF.

V gene TRBV7-6 combines with J gene TRBJ1-4, with D hard to call. The CDR3 contains 15 residues. Deletions cut 2 bases from V and 2 bases from J, with 9 bases between. Germline V CDR1 and CDR2: SGHVS, FNYEAQ. The CDR3 loop is CASSLQSQTNEKLFF. As DNA, the CDR3 is TGTGCCAGCAGCTTACAGTCACAGACTAATGAAAAACTGTTTTTT.

The chain links TRBV19 to TRBJ1-2; TRBD1 agrees at 7 bases. Germline CDR1 and CDR2: LNHDA and SQIVND (reference sequence). This CDR3 spans 14 amino acids. V was clipped by 3 bases and J by 4 bases; unmatched bases: 5. The CDR3 coding sequence is TGTGCCAGTAGTATTCGACAGGGAGGCTATGGCTACACCTTC. Its translation: CASSIRQGGYGYTF.

The chain couples TRBV9 to TRBJ2-7; 12 nucleotides match TRBD2. CDR3 length: 17 amino acids. In germline, CDR1 is SGDLS, CDR2 YYNGEE. V trimming: 0 bases; J trimming: 6 bases; junction bases outside the gene matches: 10. CDR3 sequence: CASSVGLAGGPVREQYF. The CDR3 nucleotides are TGTGCCAGCAGCGTAGGGCTAGCGGGAGGGCCGGTGCGCGAGCAGTACTTC.

CDR3 loop: CASSRGTPPYEQYF. CDR3 DNA sequence: TGTGCCAGCAGTAGGGGAACTCCCCCCTACGAGCAGTACTTC. The V gene is TRBV27, the J gene TRBJ2-7; TRBD1 might be the D (5 bases). The length of the CDR3 is 14 residues. With 5 bases removed from V and 2 bases from J, the gap between germline ends came to 13 bases. The germline gives CDR1 MNHEY, CDR2 SMNVEV (reference sequence).

V and J are TRBV2 and TRBJ2-7; D is unresolved. Trimming left V 6 bases short and J 6 bases short, with 6 bases between. The CDR3 is made up of 10 amino acids. Germline V gene lookup returns CDR1 SNHLY and CDR2 FYNNEI. The chain's CDR3 is CASRLGEQYF. In DNA form, the CDR3 reads TGTGCCAGCAGACTTGGCGAGCAGTACTTC.

This clone turned up a few times. The V and J genes are TRBV19 and TRBJ2-7; tentative D call: TRBD1 (6 bases). Germline CDR1 LNHDA, CDR2 SQIVND (reference sequence). This CDR3 is built from 14 residues. The V end lost 5 bases, the J end lost 4 bases, and 15 bases lay between the germline ends. The CDR3 bases are TGTGCCAGTAGTTTCCAGGGACATCTATACGAGCAGTACTTC. Protein: CASSFQGHLYEQYF.

The chain recombines TRBV2 with TRBJ1-5; TRBD1 matches 7 bases. V lost 0 bases, J lost 4 bases, and 3 bases stayed unmatched. Germline values: CDR1 SNHLY, CDR2 FYNNEI. The CDR3 runs 15 residues. The CDR3 protein is CASSEARGQNQPQHF. CDR3 coding DNA: TGTGCCAGCAGTGAAGCGAGGGGGCAAAATCAGCCCCAGCATTTT.

V gene TRBV19 combines with J gene TRBJ1-4, with 7 positions matching TRBD1. The CDR3 contains 16 residues. V was clipped by 6 bases and J by 8 bases; unmatched bases: 15. CDR1 LNHDA and CDR2 SQIVND come from the germline V gene (reference sequence). The DNA for the CDR3 is TGTGCCAGTAGGGCTCCGACAGGGACGGGCCCGGAAAAACTGTTTTTT. It encodes CASRAPTGTGPEKLFF. The full variable domain, in which reference TRBV19 and TRBJ1-4 provide the parts outside the CDR3, is DGGITQSPKYLFRKEGQNVTLSCEQNLNHDAMYWYRQDPGQGLRLIYYSQIVNDFQKGDIAEGYSVSREKKESFPLTVTSAQKNPTAFYLCASRAPTGTGPEKLFFGSGTQLSVL.

This clone was counted between two and nine times. V usage is TRBV7-9 and J usage is TRBJ2-3; 8 positions match TRBD2. CDR1 is SEHNR and CDR2 is FQNEAQ in the germline V gene (reference sequence). V trimming: 4 bases; J trimming: 0 bases; junction bases outside the gene matches: 0. The CDR3 has 14 residues. CDR3 DNA: TGTGCCAGCAGCTCGGGGGGGAGCACAGATACGCAGTATTTT. Protein product: CASSSGGSTDTQYF.

The chain uses TRBV12-3 or TRBV12-4 and TRBJ1-5, with D maybe TRBD1 (5 bases). The CDR3 has 13 amino acids. V was pared by 6 bases and J by 5 bases, with 11 bases between. This CDR3 is CASRRDSYQPQHF. In DNA, the CDR3 is TGTGCCAGCAGGAGGGACTCCTATCAGCCCCAGCATTTT.

The V gene is TRBV28, the J gene TRBJ1-2, with D maybe TRBD1 (5 bases). V was shortened by 1 base and J by 0 bases, with 6 bases between the two germline ends. This CDR3 has 14 residues. Germline V CDR1 and CDR2: MDHEN, SYDVKM. CDR3 sequence reads: CASSLLQANYGYTF. DNA of the CDR3: TGTGCCAGCAGTTTATTACAGGCTAACTATGGCTACACCTTC.